The 32 T cell receptor beta chains below all came from one sample that was sequenced in a study of beta chain features in type 1 diabetes. All of the isolated RNA was reverse transcribed, so expressed TCRB transcripts were sequenced. Repertoires were generated with immunoSEQ multiplex PCR, while TCRdb's copy carries only in-frame clones and drops some. The table shows 250,000 or so clones, with about 26% occurring only once. The sequencing input was central memory CD4+ T cells from blood. Receptors originate from a man aged 30 to 45 in good health.

V usage is TRBV7-2 and J usage is TRBJ2-1, with 8 nucleotides matching TRBD2. With V trimmed by 5 bases and J by 7 bases, 7 bases remained unmatched. The V gene's germline CDR1 is SGHTA and CDR2 FQGNSA. This CDR3 is 14 amino acids long. This chain's CDR3 is CASSPPGLVNEQFF. The DNA for the CDR3 is TGTGCCAGCAGCCCGCCGGGACTAGTGAATGAGCAGTTCTTC.

The chain uses TRBV9 and TRBJ2-1, with D unresolved. V shed 4 bases and J shed 4 bases, with 9 bases lying between them. Per the germline V gene, CDR1 is SGDLS and CDR2 is YYNGEE. This CDR3 spans 13 amino acids. The CDR3 coding sequence is TGTGCCAGCAGCCCTTCAAGATACAATGAGCAGTTCTTC. Translated, it gives CASSPSRYNEQFF.

The J gene is TRBJ1-1, the V gene TRBV27; 7 bases fit TRBD1. The length of the CDR3 is 13 residues. The V gene end was trimmed by 5 bases and the J gene end by 3 bases; junction bases not matched to a gene: 3. CDR1 MNHEY and CDR2 SMNVEV come from the germline V gene (reference sequence). The CDR3 nucleotides read TGTGCCAGCAGTGACAGGGTTTACACTGAAGCTTTCTTT. It yields the protein CASSDRVYTEAFF.

The chain employs TRBV29-1 and TRBJ2-5, with 8 bases that match TRBD1. This CDR3 has 12 amino acids. Germline V gene data show CDR1 as SQVTM and CDR2 as ANQGSEA. V lost 5 bases to trimming and J lost 5 bases; unmatched junction nucleotides: 4. CDR3 sequence (DNA): TGCAGCGTTCTGGACAGGGAGGAGACCCAGTACTTC. Its translation: CSVLDREETQYF.

The rearrangement joins TRBV7-2 to TRBJ2-5; 9 bases are a match to TRBD1. Per the germline V gene, CDR1 is SGHTA and CDR2 is FQGNSA. The CDR3 runs 14 residues. Trimming took 5 bases from V and 2 from J; bases not matched to a gene: 3. The CDR3 region is CASSPQGAQETQYF. CDR3 sequence (DNA): TGTGCCAGCAGCCCACAGGGGGCGCAAGAGACCCAGTACTTC.

The genes are TRBV14 and TRBJ2-7; no clear D gene. Per germline, CDR1 SGHDN and CDR2 FVKESK. Trimming stripped 0 bases from V and 5 bases from J, with 14 bases between. The CDR3 spans 15 residues. The CDR3 coding sequence is TGTGCCAGCAGCCAAGATAGAGCTAGAAGGGACGAGCAGTACTTC. Translation gives CASSQDRARRDEQYF.

This clone was picked up a small number of times. The J gene is TRBJ2-5, the V gene TRBV10-3, with TRBD1 identical over 10 bases. The trim removed 3 bases at V and 4 bases at J, leaving 8 bases unmatched. The CDR3 consists of 16 residues. Germline CDR1 and CDR2: ENHRY and SYGVKD. The CDR3 is CAISERQGAIGETQYF. CDR3 nucleotides: TGTGCCATCAGTGAAAGACAGGGGGCAATAGGAGAGACCCAGTACTTC.

The chain uses TRBV18 and TRBJ2-3; no clear D. The CDR3 spans 15 residues. V was trimmed by 1 base and J by 2 bases, leaving 10 bases between them. In germline, CDR1 is KGHSH, CDR2 LQKENI. CDR3 in amino acids: CASSPQGSYTDTQYF. In nucleotides, the CDR3 is TGTGCCAGCTCACCACAGGGTTCTTACACAGATACGCAGTATTTT.

The chain employs TRBV28 and TRBJ2-7; a possible D gene is TRBD1 (6 bases). Trimming shortened V by 2 bases and J by 5 bases, and 16 bases separated the two germline ends. The CDR3 runs 15 residues. CDR1 MDHEN and CDR2 SYDVKM come from the germline V gene. CDR3 sequence reads: CASSLAPGESNEQYF. The CDR3 DNA is TGTGCCAGCAGTTTAGCTCCAGGGGAATCAAACGAGCAGTACTTC.

This clone was detected only a few times. The V call is TRBV19, the J call TRBJ2-1; D tentatively reads TRBD1 or TRBD2 (5 bases each). Germline lookup yields CDR1 LNHDA and CDR2 SQIVND (reference sequence). Trimming removed 3 bases from V and 7 bases from J, with 16 bases in between. The CDR3 has 15 amino acids. The CDR3 DNA is TGTGCCAGTAGTATCCCGGGAAGGGGCAAAAATGAGCAGTTCTTC. Protein: CASSIPGRGKNEQFF.

This clone was observed a handful of times. This sample also contains other DNA sequences that code for the same CDR3. The rearrangement joins TRBV5-1 to TRBJ2-7, with D possibly TRBD1 on 5 matching bases. CDR3 size: 12 residues. V was clipped by 0 bases and J by 4 bases, with 5 bases between them. CDR1 and CDR2 from the germline V gene are SGHRS and YFSETQ. This chain's CDR3 is CASSLDRYEQYF. The CDR3 coding sequence is TGCGCCAGCAGCTTGGACAGGTACGAGCAGTACTTC.

The chain employs TRBV4-2 and TRBJ1-1, with a tentative D call TRBD1 (5 bases). Germline CDR1 and CDR2: LGHNA and YNFKEQ. The CDR3 has 12 amino acids. V lost 0 bases and J 10 bases, leaving 9 bases between the germline ends. The CDR3 region is CASSQDLRGAFF. The CDR3 nucleotides are TGTGCCAGCAGCCAAGATCTGAGGGGAGCTTTCTTT.

In its sample, this clone was seen a few times. The rearrangement links TRBV4-2 to TRBJ2-5; D perhaps matches TRBD2 (5 bases). Deletions cut 5 bases from V and 4 bases from J, with 11 bases between. Germline V gene lookup returns CDR1 LGHNA and CDR2 YNFKEQ. The CDR3 has 13 amino acids. The CDR3 coding sequence is TGTGCCAGCAGCGTCCGTGGAGGAGAGACCCAGTACTTC. Protein product: CASSVRGGETQYF.

The CDR3 DNA follows: TGTGCCACCCAGACAGGGGGGGAGACCCAGTACTTC. This gives the protein CATQTGGETQYF. This sequence joins TRBV2 and TRBJ2-5; 9 nucleotides agree with TRBD1. Trimming cost V 10 bases and J 5 bases; bases outside gene matches: 5. The CDR3 is 12 residues long. The germline V gene encodes CDR1 SNHLY and CDR2 FYNNEI.

The rearrangement links TRBV2 to TRBJ1-2; 11 nucleotides align to TRBD1. V lost 2 bases, J lost 6 bases, and 5 bases stayed unmatched. The CDR3 sequence is 15 residues long. The germline gives CDR1 SNHLY, CDR2 FYNNEI. CDR3 loop: CASSERGQGEDGYTF. Here the CDR3 DNA reads TGTGCCAGCAGTGAAAGGGGACAGGGGGAGGATGGCTACACCTTC.

This clone came up a few times. The V gene is TRBV19, the J gene TRBJ1-3; possibly TRBD1 for D (6 bases). Germline loops: CDR1 LNHDA, CDR2 SQIVND (reference sequence). The CDR3 consists of 13 residues. V was clipped by 8 bases and J by 4 bases, with 12 bases between them. CDR3 DNA: TGTGCCAGTGTACAGGGCCTCGGAAACACCATATATTTT. Its protein product is CASVQGLGNTIYF.

This clone appeared a few times. The chain carries TRBV27 and TRBJ2-3; TRBD1 agrees at 7 bases. The CDR3 spans 20 residues. CDR1 MNHEY and CDR2 SMNVEV come from the germline V gene (reference sequence). The V and J ends lost 2 bases and 0 bases, in that order; junction bases with no gene match: 17. The CDR3 reads CASSLDPTDREINSTDTQYF. CDR3 bases: TGTGCCAGCAGTTTAGATCCCACAGACAGGGAGATTAATAGCACAGATACGCAGTATTTT.

The V gene is TRBV19, the J gene TRBJ2-2, with D perhaps matching TRBD1 (5 bases). Germline-derived CDR1 and CDR2 are LNHDA and SQIVND (reference sequence). The CDR3 covers 14 residues. V lost 4 bases, J lost 1 base, and 7 bases lay in between. The CDR3 sequence is CASSSRGNTGELFF. The CDR3 nucleotides read TGTGCCAGTAGTAGTAGGGGGAACACCGGGGAGCTGTTTTTT.

The J gene is TRBJ2-1, the V gene TRBV7-8, with TRBD2 matching 12 bases. The CDR3 sequence is 16 residues long. The V gene end was trimmed by 2 bases and the J gene end by 5 bases; junction bases not matched to a gene: 4. Germline CDR1 SGHVS, CDR2 FQNEAQ. The CDR3 region has the DNA TGTGCCAGCAGCTTATCCGGACTAGCGGGGAACAATGAGCAGTTCTTC. Protein: CASSLSGLAGNNEQFF. Together with reference TRBV7-8 and TRBJ2-1, the CDR3 gives the full variable domain: GAGVSQSPRYKVAKRGQDVALRCDPISGHVSLFWYQQALGQGPEFLTYFQNEAQLDKSGLPSDRFFAERPEGSVSTLKIQRTQQEDSAVYLCASSLSGLAGNNEQFFGPGTRLTVL.

The chain couples TRBV29-1 to TRBJ2-2, with D possibly matching TRBD1 (6 bases). With 5 bases removed from V and 8 bases from J, the gap between germline ends came to 12 bases. Germline V CDR1 and CDR2: SQVTM, ANQGSEA. The length of the CDR3 is 12 residues. CDR3 sequence (DNA): TGCAGCGTTCAACAGGGAGTAGGGGAGCTGTTTTTT. Its protein is CSVQQGVGELFF.

With regard to this clone: The sample contains more than one DNA sequence encoding this CDR3. CDR3 DNA: TGTGCCTGGAGTAGGGAGACCCAGTACTTC. Encoded protein: CAWSRETQYF. The J gene is TRBJ2-5, the V gene TRBV30; D is uncertain. The CDR3 consists of 10 residues. V was clipped by 2 bases and J by 5 bases, with 3 bases between them. Germline V lookup: CDR1 GTSNPN, CDR2 SVGIG (reference sequence). Variable domain in full (rest from reference TRBV30 and TRBJ2-5): SQTIHQWPATLVQPVGSPLSLECTVEGTSNPNLYWYRQAAGRGLQLLFYSVGIGQISSEVPQNLSASRPQDRQFILSSKKLLLSDSGFYLCAWSRETQYFGPGTRLLVL.

The chain is built from TRBV9 and TRBJ2-5, with 8 nucleotides matching TRBD1. The V gene's germline CDR1 is SGDLS and CDR2 YYNGEE. V lost 4 bases to trimming and J lost 6 bases; unmatched junction nucleotides: 5. There are 13 residues in the CDR3. Here the CDR3 DNA reads TGTGCCAGCAGCAAAGACAGGGGACAGACCCAGTACTTC. Translating it yields CASSKDRGQTQYF. Filled out from reference TRBV9 and TRBJ2-5, the complete variable domain reads DSGVTQTPKHLITATGQRVTLRCSPRSGDLSVYWYQQSLDQGLQFLIQYYNGEERAKGNILERFSAQQFPDLHSELNLSSLELGDSALYFCASSKDRGQTQYFGPGTRLLVL.

This clone was counted between two and nine times. The chain is built from TRBV4-3 and TRBJ2-1; D gene unclear. The V gene lost 0 bases and the J gene lost 7 bases, with 19 bases spanning the gap. The CDR3 is 17 residues long. Germline CDR1 is LGHNA and CDR2 is YSLEER. CDR3 nucleotides: TGCGCCAGCAGCCAAGATTGGCTAGTTAGTGGGGTGAATGAGCAGTTCTTC. Residues: CASSQDWLVSGVNEQFF.

This clone was found a few times. The V call is TRBV5-4, the J call TRBJ1-2; 7 bases align to TRBD1. The germline CDR1 and CDR2 sequences are SGHNT and YYREEE (reference sequence). Trimming took 1 base from V and 0 from J; bases not matched to a gene: 3. CDR3 size: 15 residues. The CDR3 DNA follows: TGTGCCAGCAGCTTGACAGGGGAGACTAACTATGGCTACACCTTC. Its protein product is CASSLTGETNYGYTF.

This clone was picked up a small number of times. Other DNA sequences from this sample encode an identical CDR3 as well. V and J are TRBV7-9 and TRBJ2-7, with D unclear. The CDR3 is made up of 11 amino acids. Germline V CDR1 and CDR2: SEHNR, FQNEAQ (reference sequence). The V end was cut by 6 bases, the J end by 3 bases, with 6 bases between. The CDR3 spells CASSSIYEQYF. CDR3 sequence (DNA): TGTGCCAGCAGTTCCATCTACGAGCAGTACTTC.

In its sample, this clone was seen a few times. The chain couples TRBV6-5 to TRBJ2-1, with 7 bases lining up with TRBD1. After removal of 5 bases from V and 3 bases from J, the junction contained 7 bases not matched to a gene. CDR3 length equals 15 residues. Per the germline V gene, CDR1 is MNHEY and CDR2 is SVGAGI. The CDR3 sequence: CASSQRWDSYNEQFF. The CDR3 region has the DNA TGTGCCAGCAGTCAGCGTTGGGACAGCTACAATGAGCAGTTCTTC.

For this clone: This sample includes further DNA sequences coding for the same CDR3. The gene calls are TRBV29-1 and TRBJ1-2, with D unresolved. This CDR3 comprises 9 residues. V was clipped by 3 bases and J by 4 bases, with 0 bases between them. Germline-derived CDR1 and CDR2 are SQVTM and ANQGSEA. The CDR3 is CSVDYGYTF. CDR3 sequence (DNA): TGCAGCGTTGACTATGGCTACACCTTC. The full variable domain, its missing parts supplied by reference TRBV29-1 and TRBJ1-2, is SAVISQKPSRDICQRGTSLTIQCQVDSQVTMMFWYRQQPGQSLTLIATANQGSEATYESGFVIDKFPISRPNLTFSTLTVSNMSPEDSSIYLCSVDYGYTFGSGTRLTVV.

This clone was seen many times. This chain uses TRBV5-4 with TRBJ2-2; TRBD2 might be the D (6 bases). CDR3 length equals 17 residues. V dropped 2 bases and J dropped 4 bases, with 18 bases sitting between them. Germline V gene sequence: CDR1 SGHNT, CDR2 YYREEE (reference sequence). The CDR3 is CASSFGSGRSGTGELFF. CDR3 nucleotide sequence: TGTGCCAGCAGCTTTGGCAGCGGGCGATCTGGCACCGGGGAGCTGTTTTTT.

This chain joins TRBV5-4 and TRBJ2-3, with 9 bases lining up with TRBD2. The CDR3 loop spans 13 amino acids. Trimming removed 10 bases from V and 1 base from J; junction bases left unmatched: 4. CDR1 SGHNT and CDR2 YYREEE come from the germline V gene (reference sequence). In DNA, the CDR3 is TGTGCCGGAGCGGGGGGCGGCACAGATACGCAGTATTTT. Its protein product is CAGAGGGTDTQYF.

This sequence joins TRBV7-2 and TRBJ2-5; D unclear. The CDR3 is 13 amino acids. The germline CDR1 and CDR2 sequences are SGHTA and FQGNSA. The V gene lost 4 bases and the J gene lost 9 bases, with 15 bases spanning the gap. Here the CDR3 DNA reads TGTGCCAGCAGCTCCCCTGTGCGGACGGCCCAGTACTTC. Amino acid sequence: CASSSPVRTAQYF. Based on the CDR3 plus reference TRBV7-2 and TRBJ2-5, the full variable domain is GAGVSQSPSNKVTEKGKDVELRCDPISGHTALYWYRQSLGQGLEFLIYFQGNSAPDKSGLPSDRFSAERTGGSVSTLTIQRTQQEDSAVYLCASSSPVRTAQYFGPGTRLLVL.

The chain employs TRBV4-2 and TRBJ1-4; D possibly corresponds to TRBD1 (5 bases). Trimming shortened V by 4 bases and J by 1 base, and 16 bases separated the two germline ends. This CDR3 contains 17 residues. CDR1 is LGHNA and CDR2 is YNFKEQ in the germline V gene. The CDR3 bases are TGTGCCAGCAGCCCTCCGGGCGGGGGTGGAACTAATGAAAAACTGTTTTTT. Protein: CASSPPGGGGTNEKLFF.

This chain uses TRBV7-2 with TRBJ1-6; 7 nucleotides line up with TRBD1. This CDR3 is built from 15 residues. Germline-derived CDR1 and CDR2 are SGHTA and FQGNSA. V lost 5 bases, J lost 10 bases, and 11 bases stayed unmatched. Here the CDR3 reads CASSAQTGNGSPLHF. The CDR3 DNA follows: TGTGCCAGCAGCGCGCAGACAGGGAATGGGTCACCCCTCCACTTT.